This is a list of T cell receptor beta chains from one sample in a study of Ad26.COV2.S vaccination and SARS-CoV-2 variants. Here immunoSEQ multiplex PCR was the method, and the copy in TCRdb shows in-frame clones only, minus some. The sample gives 350,000 to 600,000 clones, 70% to 90% of which show up once; around 1.8% is in the top ten. The material sequenced was peripheral blood, taken in a trial of Ad26.COV2.S vaccine versus placebo. The source of these receptors is a person between 18 and 60 years old who received the Ad26.COV2.S COVID-19 vaccine or a placebo. Both conserved end residues are part of each CDR3. Each record gives: D gene, clone size, V gene, J gene, CDR3 DNA, CDR3 protein. A D gene is named only where the DNA matches it firmly. Clone size is shown for a subset of rows, as once, few, many or a class of expanded clone.

.,.,TRBV4-3,TRBJ1-1,TGCGCCAGCAGCCCGTACTCGGGGAGGTCCACTGAAGCTTTCTTT,CASSPYSGRSTEAFF
TRBD2,.,TRBV6-2/TRBV6-3,TRBJ2-5,TGTGCCAGCAGTTATACGGGACTAGTTATAGAGACCCAGTACTTC,CASSYTGLVIETQYF
TRBD2,.,TRBV6-1,TRBJ2-3,TGTGCCAGCAGTGCGAGACCTACTAGCGGCAGCACAGATACGCAGTATTTT,CASSARPTSGSTDTQYF
TRBD2,once,TRBV6-5,TRBJ2-7,TGTGCCAGCAATATCGATAGCGGGAGGGCCTACGAGCAGTACTTC,CASNIDSGRAYEQYF
TRBD1,.,TRBV11-2,TRBJ1-1,TGTGCCAGCAGCGCTCGACAGGGTTGGAACACTGAAGCTTTCTTT,CASSARQGWNTEAFF
.,.,TRBV30,TRBJ1-5,TGTGCCTGGAGTTGGGGGTTAGGTCAGCCCCAGCATTTT,CAWSWGLGQPQHF
TRBD1,.,TRBV6-2/TRBV6-3,TRBJ2-7,TGTGCCAGCAGTAAAGGACAGGGGGTTTCACTCGAGCAGTACTTC,CASSKGQGVSLEQYF
.,.,TRBV28,TRBJ2-3,TGTGCCAGCAGCTTGCTTGCCCCCAGCACAGATACGCAGTATTTT,CASSLLAPSTDTQYF
.,.,TRBV30,TRBJ1-5,TGTGCCTGGAGTGTAAGTTACAGAGCTAATCAGCCCCAGCATTTT,CAWSVSYRANQPQHF
TRBD2,.,TRBV6-1,TRBJ2-7,TGTGCCAGCAGTGCCCTGCCTGGGGACTACAACTACGAGCAGTACTTC,CASSALPGDYNYEQYF
TRBD2,.,TRBV7-9,TRBJ2-3,TGTGCCAGCAGCTTAGGACTAGCGGGAGCCACAGATACGCAGTATTTT,CASSLGLAGATDTQYF
TRBD1,.,TRBV4-2,TRBJ2-7,TGTGCCAGCAGCCAAGGACAACAGGGGGTCTCCGAGCAGTACTTC,CASSQGQQGVSEQYF
TRBD2,.,TRBV14,TRBJ2-2,TGTGCCAGCAGCCTGGGACTAGCGGGAGTACGGGCCGGGGAGCTGTTTTTT,CASSLGLAGVRAGELFF
TRBD1,.,TRBV27,TRBJ2-1,TGTGCCAGCAGTTACGGACAGGGTGAGCAGTTCTTC,CASSYGQGEQFF
.,.,TRBV7-3,TRBJ2-2,TGTGCCAGCAGCTTCAGGGGGGGACAGATCAACACCGGGGAGCTGTTTTTT,CASSFRGGQINTGELFF
.,few,TRBV30,TRBJ1-1,TGTGCCTGGTCAATGGGGACTCCTGAAGCTTTCTTT,CAWSMGTPEAFF
.,.,TRBV3-1/TRBV3-2,TRBJ2-7,TGTGCCAGCAGCCAAGGCGGTAGCGTTACTTACGAGCAGTACTTC,CASSQGGSVTYEQYF
.,.,TRBV4-1,TRBJ2-7,TGCGCCAGCAGCCAAGGAACTGCGAGCTCCTACGAGCAGTACTTC,CASSQGTASSYEQYF
.,.,TRBV3-1/TRBV3-2,TRBJ1-2,TGTGCCAGCAGCCCAGGTGTGGGCCGACCCTATGGCTACACCTTC,CASSPGVGRPYGYTF
.,.,TRBV28,TRBJ2-3,TGTGCCAGCAGTTTAGGCCAGACGGGTACGCAGTATTTT,CASSLGQTGTQYF
.,.,TRBV3-1/TRBV3-2,TRBJ2-1,TGTGCCAGCAGCCGTCGGAGCGGTGCGGGGCAGTTCTTC,CASSRRSGAGQFF
.,.,TRBV27,TRBJ2-1,TGTGCCAGCACCCGTTCCGGGGTGAATGAGCAGTTCTTC,CASTRSGVNEQFF
.,.,TRBV5-5,TRBJ2-5,TGTGCCAGCAGCTCTGTGGACCAAATACAGACCCAGTACTTC,CASSSVDQIQTQYF
.,.,TRBV30,TRBJ1-5,TGTGCCTGGAGTGTACTGGGACGTAATCAGCCCCAGCATTTT,CAWSVLGRNQPQHF
TRBD2,.,TRBV6-6,TRBJ2-7,TGTGCCAGCACCAGACCGGGACTAGCGGCTTACGAGCAGTACTTC,CASTRPGLAAYEQYF
TRBD1,.,TRBV2,TRBJ1-2,TGTGCCAGCAGTGAATTGGAGCAGGGGGACGATGGCTACACCTTC,CASSELEQGDDGYTF
.,.,TRBV30,TRBJ2-3,TGTGCCTGGAGTATATCAGGGCGCACAGATACGCAGTATTTT,CAWSISGRTDTQYF
.,.,TRBV30,TRBJ2-5,TGTGCCTGGAGCCTAAATGTCGTCATAGAGACCCAGTACTTC,CAWSLNVVIETQYF
.,.,TRBV2,TRBJ2-7,TGTGCCAGCAGTCCTCAGGGGAACGAGCAGTACTTC,CASSPQGNEQYF
.,.,TRBV6-2/TRBV6-3,TRBJ2-1,TGTGCCAGCAGTTACCTTTTCTTCTACAATGAGCAGTTCTTC,CASSYLFFYNEQFF
TRBD1,.,TRBV5-1,TRBJ2-5,TGCGCCAGCAGCGAAGCCCCAGGGGGCCGGGGGGAGACCCAGTACTTC,CASSEAPGGRGETQYF
TRBD2,.,TRBV27,TRBJ2-5,TGTGCCAGCAGTACCCGAGCTAGCGGGAGGCACGGGGAGACCCAGTACTTC,CASSTRASGRHGETQYF
.,.,TRBV9,TRBJ2-3,TGTGCCAGCAGCGTAGTGTCGCCAGATACGCAGTATTTT,CASSVVSPDTQYF
.,.,TRBV3-1/TRBV3-2,TRBJ1-1,TGTGCCAGCAGCCGACTTCATGGCACTGAAGCTTTCTTT,CASSRLHGTEAFF
.,.,TRBV5-1,TRBJ1-3,TGCGCCAGCAGCTTCGGACGGAACTCTGGAAACACCATATATTTT,CASSFGRNSGNTIYF
TRBD2,.,TRBV9,TRBJ2-1,TGTGCCAGCAGCGCCGGGACTAGATCTGATGGTGAGCAGTTCTTC,CASSAGTRSDGEQFF
.,.,TRBV24-1,TRBJ2-2,TGTGCCACCAGTGCAAACCCGGAATGGCCCGGGGAGCTGTTTTTT,CATSANPEWPGELFF
.,.,TRBV6-2/TRBV6-3,TRBJ1-4,TGTGCCAGCAGTTACCATGGAAAACTGTTTTTT,CASSYHGKLFF
.,.,TRBV18,TRBJ2-5,TGTGCCAGCTCACCAGGGGACTTAGAGACCCAGTACTTC,CASSPGDLETQYF
.,.,TRBV7-3,TRBJ2-3,TGTGCCAGCAGCCGGGCCGAATACCCAGATACGCAGTATTTT,CASSRAEYPDTQYF